This T cell receptor beta chain was obtained from a study of blood T cell repertoires in COVID-19. Germline lookup yields CDR1 SGHRS and CDR2 YFSETQ. The CDR3 runs to 14 residues. V lost 3 bases, J lost 7 bases, and 11 bases lay in between. Original handling: Quantification of nucleated cells was approximated via reference gene primer amplification. Clones were sequenced by immunoSEQ multiplex PCR, and TCRdb holds only the in-frame ones, with some missing. From that table come the V and J calls and clone size; the DNA was used to work out D and trimming. Found here are fewer than 300,000 clones, approximately 91% of them singletons; the top ten hold about 2.1%.

Sequenced: PBMCs or T cells enriched from blood (not recorded which). V and J are TRBV5-1 and TRBJ1-6, with D uncertain. The receptor's source is a woman aged 40 to 50 with acute COVID-19. The CDR3 spells CASSSRTGNSPLHF. In DNA form, the CDR3 reads TGCGCCAGCAGCTCCAGGACGGGAAATTCACCCCTCCACTTT.